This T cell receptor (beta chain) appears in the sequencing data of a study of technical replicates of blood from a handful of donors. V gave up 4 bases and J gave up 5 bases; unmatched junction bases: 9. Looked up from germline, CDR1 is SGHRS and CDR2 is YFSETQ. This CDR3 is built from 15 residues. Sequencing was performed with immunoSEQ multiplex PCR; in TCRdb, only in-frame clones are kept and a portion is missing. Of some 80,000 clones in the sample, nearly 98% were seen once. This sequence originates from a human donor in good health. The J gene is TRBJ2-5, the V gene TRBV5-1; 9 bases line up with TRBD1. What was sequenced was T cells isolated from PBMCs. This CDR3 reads CASSVPGQGYETQYF. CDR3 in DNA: TGCGCCAGCAGCGTACCGGGACAGGGTTATGAGACCCAGTACTTC.